This T cell receptor beta chain comes out of a study of T cell repertoires in cytomegalovirus infection. Across the whole study: Shared public TCR beta signatures pointed to both CMV infection and a matching HLA type.

Study outcomes and limitations: Based on cumulative public TCR beta family frequency, carriers of CMV plus the relevant HLA were identified. HLA-C-restricted TCR beta clonotypes specific for CMV led the ex vivo response.

TCRdb called the reads again in MiXCR, with one record for every CDR3 protein. The sample gives hundreds of thousands of distinct CDR3 sequences, 10% to 12% of which show up once; roughly a tenth is in the top ten. Worth noting for this clonotype: Antigen: not known.

The CDR3 has 14 amino acids. Germline V gene lookup returns CDR1 MNHNS and CDR2 SASEGT. Trimming removed 3 bases from V and 6 bases from J, with 13 bases in between. The origin of this receptor is a human donor in good health (CMV status not recorded). Some clones in this sample may be carry-over from other donors' samples. The chain joins TRBV6-1 to TRBJ2-3; no definite D call. Sequenced: PBMCs. CDR3 in DNA: TGTGCCAGCAGTGAGGCAGGCCTCGCGGATACGCAGTATTTT. Amino acids: CASSEAGLADTQYF.